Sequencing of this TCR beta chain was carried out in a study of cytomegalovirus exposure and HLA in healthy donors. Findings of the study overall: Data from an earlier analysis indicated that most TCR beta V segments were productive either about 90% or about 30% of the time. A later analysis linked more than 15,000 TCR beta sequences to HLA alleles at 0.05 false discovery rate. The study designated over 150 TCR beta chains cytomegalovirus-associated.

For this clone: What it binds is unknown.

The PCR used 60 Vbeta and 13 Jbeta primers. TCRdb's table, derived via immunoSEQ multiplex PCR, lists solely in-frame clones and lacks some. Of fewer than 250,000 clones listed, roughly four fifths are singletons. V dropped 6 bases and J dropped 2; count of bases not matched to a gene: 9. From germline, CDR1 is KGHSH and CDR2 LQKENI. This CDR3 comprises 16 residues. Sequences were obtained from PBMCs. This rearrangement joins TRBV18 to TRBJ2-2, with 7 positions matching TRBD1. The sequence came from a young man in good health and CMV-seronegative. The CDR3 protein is CASSRDRQTNTGELFF. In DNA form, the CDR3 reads TGTGCCAGCTCTCGGGACAGACAAACCAACACCGGGGAGCTGTTTTTT. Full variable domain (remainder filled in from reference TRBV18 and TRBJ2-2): NAGVMQNPRHLVRRRGQEARLRCSPMKGHSHVYWYRQLPEEGLKFMVYLQKENIIDESGMPKERFSAEFPKEGPSILRIQQVVRGDSAAYFCASSRDRQTNTGELFFGEGSRLTVL.